The source of this T cell receptor beta chain is a study of type 1 and type 2 diabetes patients. Study-level information: The cohort mixed type 1 diabetes, type 2 diabetes and nondiabetic donors. Magnetic bead positive selection isolated CD4+ or CD8+ T cells from PBMCs.

Each diabetic donor fulfilled classification criteria for either type 1 or type 2. Study outcomes and limitations: Some T1D-only expanded clones might appear in more T2D or control samples.

Amplification started from genomic DNA. The TCR beta CDR3 region was amplified using 30 forward and 13 reverse primers. TCRdb ran MiXCR on the multiplex PCR reads and lists one entry per CDR3 protein. The sample lists 250,000 or so distinct CDR3 sequences; roughly 48% were seen once. This clonotype occurred a few times. Antigen specificity is unknown. This CDR3 spans 15 amino acids. The germline V and J ends were trimmed by 5 bases and 4 bases, with 17 bases remaining between them. Germline-derived CDR1 and CDR2 are LNHDA and SQIVND (reference sequence). This clonotype was obtained from a man between 18 and 29 years old with type 2 diabetes. The chain couples TRBV19 to TRBJ1-2, with D possibly matching TRBD1 (6 bases). Sequencing was done on a sample of peripheral blood mononuclear cells (PBMCs). The CDR3 protein is CASSPLRTAIYGYTF. The CDR3 nucleotides are TGTGCCAGTAGTCCTTTACGGACAGCGATCTATGGCTACACCTTC. The full variable domain, its missing parts supplied by reference TRBV19 and TRBJ1-2, is DGGITQSPKYLFRKEGQNVTLSCEQNLNHDAMYWYRQDPGQGLRLIYYSQIVNDFQKGDIAEGYSVSREKKESFPLTVTSAQKNPTAFYLCASSPLRTAIYGYTFGSGTRLTVV.